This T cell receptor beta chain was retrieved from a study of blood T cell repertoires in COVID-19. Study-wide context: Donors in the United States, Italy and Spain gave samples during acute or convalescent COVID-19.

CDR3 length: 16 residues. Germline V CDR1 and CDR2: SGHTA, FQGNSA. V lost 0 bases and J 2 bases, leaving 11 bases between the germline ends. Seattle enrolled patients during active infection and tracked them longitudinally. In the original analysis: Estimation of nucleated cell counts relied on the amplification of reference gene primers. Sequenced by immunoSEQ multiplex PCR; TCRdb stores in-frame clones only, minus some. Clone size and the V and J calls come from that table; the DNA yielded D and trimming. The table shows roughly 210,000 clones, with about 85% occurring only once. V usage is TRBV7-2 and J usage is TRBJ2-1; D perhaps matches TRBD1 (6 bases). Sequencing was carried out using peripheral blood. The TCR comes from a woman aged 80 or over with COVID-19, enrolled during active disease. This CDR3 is CASSLAQGSTYNEQFF. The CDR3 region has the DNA TGTGCCAGCAGCTTAGCGCAGGGGAGTACCTACAATGAGCAGTTCTTC.